This TCR beta chain was recovered during a study of blood T cells in healthy people across ages. The V gene lost 0 bases and the J gene lost 2 bases, with 9 bases spanning the gap. CDR1 and CDR2 from the germline V gene are SGDLS and YYNGEE. The CDR3 spans 14 residues. Primers used in a second PCR of roughly 6 to 12 cycles were a sample-barcoded 5' primer and a J-beta primer mix. TCRdb recomputed calls from the 5' RACE reads with MiXCR, one row per CDR3 protein. This table has some 890,000 distinct CDR3 sequences, about 28% appearing once. There are a few counts of this clonotype. A read error may be the cause here, since a much bigger clone is one base away. Samples each had at least 6 micrograms of total RNA extracted. These data were likewise used in another study, on T cells of mothers and their children. That study reports: For related and unrelated pairs alike, thymic selection shapes TCR recombination output similarly.

The clonotype was recovered from a woman aged 40 to 50 in good health. The J gene is TRBJ2-7, the V gene TRBV9; D not resolved. What was sequenced was blood. In DNA form, the CDR3 reads TGTGCCAGCAGCGTAGTTCTCGGCACCTACGAGCAGTACTTC. It translates to CASSVVLGTYEQYF. Supplemented by reference TRBV9 and TRBJ2-7, the full variable domain reads DSGVTQTPKHLITATGQRVTLRCSPRSGDLSVYWYQQSLDQGLQFLIQYYNGEERAKGNILERFSAQQFPDLHSELNLSSLELGDSALYFCASSVVLGTYEQYFGPGTRLTVT.